The clone carrying this T cell receptor (beta chain) was seen a few times. This entry is derived from a study of beta chain features in type 1 diabetes. The CDR3 contains 15 residues. V gave up 2 bases and J gave up 2 bases; unmatched junction bases: 3. Germline loops: CDR1 MNHEY, CDR2 SVGAGI. CD45RO/CCR7/CD25/CD127/CD95/CD27 staining was used to isolate CD4+ naive, central memory, regulatory and stem cell-like memory cells by sorting. Each population that was sorted was more than 95% pure. Sequencing targeted expressed TCRB transcripts, as all isolated RNA had been reverse transcribed. TCRdb's table, derived via immunoSEQ multiplex PCR, lists solely in-frame clones and lacks some. The table includes over 300,000 clones, 6.5% to 10% detected once.

The specimen sequenced was central memory CD4+ T cells from blood. The TCR sequence derives from a woman aged 18-30 years in good health. The rearrangement links TRBV6-5 to TRBJ1-1; 9 bases map to TRBD1. The CDR3 DNA reads TGTGCCAGCAGTTACCGGGGACAGGGCAACACTGAAGCTTTCTTT. Protein: CASSYRGQGNTEAFF.